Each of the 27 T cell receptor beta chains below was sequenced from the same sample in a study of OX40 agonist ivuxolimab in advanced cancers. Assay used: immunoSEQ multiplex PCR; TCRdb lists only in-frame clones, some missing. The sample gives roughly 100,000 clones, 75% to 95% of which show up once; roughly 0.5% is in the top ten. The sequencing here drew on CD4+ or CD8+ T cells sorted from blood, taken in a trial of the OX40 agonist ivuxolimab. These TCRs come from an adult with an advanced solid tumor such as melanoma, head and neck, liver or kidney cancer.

CDR3 nucleotide sequence: TGTGCCAGCAGCGTCCCCCCGAACACAGATACGCAGTATTTT. Amino acids: CASSVPPNTDTQYF. The rearrangement links TRBV5-4 to TRBJ2-3, with D unresolved. This CDR3 has 14 residues. The V gene's germline CDR1 is SGHNT and CDR2 YYREEE (reference sequence). Between the trimmed V and J ends, which lost 4 bases and 2 bases, there was a span of 11 bases.

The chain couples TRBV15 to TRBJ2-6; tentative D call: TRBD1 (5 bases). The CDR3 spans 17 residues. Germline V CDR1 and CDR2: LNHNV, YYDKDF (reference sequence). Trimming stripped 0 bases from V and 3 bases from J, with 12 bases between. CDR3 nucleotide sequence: TGTGCCACCAGCAGAGATCCAGGGTATGGTGGGGCCAACGTCCTGACTTTC. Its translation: CATSRDPGYGGANVLTF.

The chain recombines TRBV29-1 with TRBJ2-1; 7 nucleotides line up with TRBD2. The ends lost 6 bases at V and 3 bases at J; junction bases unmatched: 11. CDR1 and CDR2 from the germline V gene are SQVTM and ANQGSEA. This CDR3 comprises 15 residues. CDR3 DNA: TGCAGCGTATCTAGCGGCGGGATAATCTACAATGAGCAGTTCTTC. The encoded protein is CSVSSGGIIYNEQFF.

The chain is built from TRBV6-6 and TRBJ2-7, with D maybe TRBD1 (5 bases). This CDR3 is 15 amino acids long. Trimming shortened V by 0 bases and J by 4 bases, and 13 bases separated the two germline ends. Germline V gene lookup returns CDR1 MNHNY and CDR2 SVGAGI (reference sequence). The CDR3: CASSYSTPGKYEQYF. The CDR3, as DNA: TGTGCCAGCAGTTACTCAACCCCAGGGAAATACGAGCAGTACTTC.

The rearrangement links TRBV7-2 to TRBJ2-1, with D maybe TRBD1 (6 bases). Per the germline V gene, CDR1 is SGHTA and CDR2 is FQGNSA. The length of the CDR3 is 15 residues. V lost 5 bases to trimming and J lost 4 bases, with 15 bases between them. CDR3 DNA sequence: TGTGCCAGCAGCCAGGGGTATTTCAATTACAATGAGCAGTTCTTC. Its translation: CASSQGYFNYNEQFF.

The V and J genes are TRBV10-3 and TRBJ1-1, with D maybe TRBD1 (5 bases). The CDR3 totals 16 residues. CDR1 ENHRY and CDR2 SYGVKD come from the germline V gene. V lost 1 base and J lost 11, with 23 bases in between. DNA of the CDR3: TGTGCCATCAGTGAGTTGAGCCGGGGGGTAGGGTCCCTCGCTTTCTTT. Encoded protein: CAISELSRGVGSLAFF.

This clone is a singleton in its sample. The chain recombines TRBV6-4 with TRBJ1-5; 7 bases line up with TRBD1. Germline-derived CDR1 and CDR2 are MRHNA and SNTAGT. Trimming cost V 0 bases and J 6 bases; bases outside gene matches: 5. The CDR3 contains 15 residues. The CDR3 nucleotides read TGTGCCAGCAGTGACTCGATCCAGGGGGGTCAGCCCCAGCATTTT. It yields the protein CASSDSIQGGQPQHF.

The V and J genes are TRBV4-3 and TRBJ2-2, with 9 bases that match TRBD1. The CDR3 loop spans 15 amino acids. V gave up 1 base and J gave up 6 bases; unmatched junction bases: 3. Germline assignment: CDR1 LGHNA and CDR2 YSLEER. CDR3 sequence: CASSQAGTGSGELFF. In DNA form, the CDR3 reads TGCGCCAGCAGCCAAGCCGGGACAGGGTCCGGGGAGCTGTTTTTT.

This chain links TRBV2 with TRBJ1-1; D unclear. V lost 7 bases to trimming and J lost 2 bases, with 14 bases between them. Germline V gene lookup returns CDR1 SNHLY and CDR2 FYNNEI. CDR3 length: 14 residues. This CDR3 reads CASTIRGVNTEAFF. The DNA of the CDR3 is TGTGCCAGCACAATCCGGGGAGTTAACACTGAAGCTTTCTTT.

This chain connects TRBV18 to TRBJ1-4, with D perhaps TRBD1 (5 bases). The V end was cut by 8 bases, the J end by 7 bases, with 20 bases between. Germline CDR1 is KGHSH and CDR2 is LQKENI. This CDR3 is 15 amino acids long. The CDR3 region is CASNSPGASGEKLFF. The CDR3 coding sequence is TGTGCCAGCAACTCACCTGGGGCGTCGGGTGAAAAACTGTTTTTT.

CDR3 protein: CASSSWTGTNEKLFF. The CDR3 DNA reads as TGTGCCAGCTCATCTTGGACCGGAACTAATGAAAAACTGTTTTTT. The chain is built from TRBV18 and TRBJ1-4; D is uncertain. From germline, CDR1 is KGHSH and CDR2 LQKENI. Trimming cost V 5 bases and J 1 base, with 11 bases left between them. The CDR3 is 15 residues long.

CDR3 coding DNA: TGTGCCAGCAGCTGGGGGACCTACGGGCAAGGGAATGAGCAGTTCTTC. Its translation: CASSWGTYGQGNEQFF. The chain carries TRBV7-9 and TRBJ2-1; D may match TRBD1 or TRBD2 (5 bases each). Trimming took 4 bases from V and 7 from J, leaving 20 bases between them. The V gene's germline CDR1 is SEHNR and CDR2 FQNEAQ (reference sequence). The CDR3 spans 16 residues. The complete variable domain, with remaining parts taken from reference TRBV7-9 and TRBJ2-1, reads DTGVSQNPRHKITKRGQNVTFRCDPISEHNRLYWYRQTLGQGPEFLTYFQNEAQLEKSRLLSDRFSAERPKGSFSTLEIQRTEQGDSAMYLCASSWGTYGQGNEQFFGPGTRLTVL.

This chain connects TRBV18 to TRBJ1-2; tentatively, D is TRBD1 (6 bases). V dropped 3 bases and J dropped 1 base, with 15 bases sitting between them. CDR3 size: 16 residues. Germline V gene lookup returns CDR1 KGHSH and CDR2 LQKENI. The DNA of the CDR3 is TGTGCCAGCTCACCCTCCACGACAGGATTTAACTATGGCTACACCTTC. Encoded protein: CASSPSTTGFNYGYTF.

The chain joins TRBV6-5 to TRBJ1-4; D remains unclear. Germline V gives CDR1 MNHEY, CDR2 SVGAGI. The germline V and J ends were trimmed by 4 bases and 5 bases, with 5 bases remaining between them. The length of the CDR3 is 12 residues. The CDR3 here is CASSFRNEKLFF. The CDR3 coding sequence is TGTGCCAGCAGTTTCCGAAATGAAAAACTGTTTTTT.

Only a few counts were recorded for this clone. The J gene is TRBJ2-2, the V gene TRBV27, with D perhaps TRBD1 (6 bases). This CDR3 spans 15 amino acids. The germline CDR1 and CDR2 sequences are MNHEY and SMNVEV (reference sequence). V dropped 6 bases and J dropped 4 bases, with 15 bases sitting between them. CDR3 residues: CASSTDRYSTGELFF. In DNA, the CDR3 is TGTGCCAGCAGCACAGACAGGTACAGCACCGGGGAGCTGTTTTTT.

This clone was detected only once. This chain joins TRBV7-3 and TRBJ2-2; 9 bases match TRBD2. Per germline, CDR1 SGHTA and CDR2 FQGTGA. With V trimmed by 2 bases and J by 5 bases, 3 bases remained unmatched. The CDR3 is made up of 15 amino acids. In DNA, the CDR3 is TGTGCCAGCAGCTTAGGGACTAGCCATACCGGGGAGCTGTTTTTT. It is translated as CASSLGTSHTGELFF.

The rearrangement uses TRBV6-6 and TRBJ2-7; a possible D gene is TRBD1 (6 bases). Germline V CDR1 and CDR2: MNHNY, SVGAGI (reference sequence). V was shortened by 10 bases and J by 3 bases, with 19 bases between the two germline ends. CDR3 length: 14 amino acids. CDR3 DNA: TGTGCCACGAGGCTCCTTGGGGGCATCTACGAGCAGTACTTC. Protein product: CATRLLGGIYEQYF.

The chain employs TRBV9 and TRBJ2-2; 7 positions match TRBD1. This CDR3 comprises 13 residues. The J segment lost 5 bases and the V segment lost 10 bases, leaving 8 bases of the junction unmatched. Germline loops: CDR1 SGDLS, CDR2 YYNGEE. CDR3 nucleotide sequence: TGTGCCTCCCAGAGGGGGCTAACCGGGGAGCTGTTTTTT. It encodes CASQRGLTGELFF. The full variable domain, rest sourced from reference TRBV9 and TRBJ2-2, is DSGVTQTPKHLITATGQRVTLRCSPRSGDLSVYWYQQSLDQGLQFLIQYYNGEERAKGNILERFSAQQFPDLHSELNLSSLELGDSALYFCASQRGLTGELFFGEGSRLTVL.

The CDR3 here is CASNRGGSPLHF. The CDR3 DNA sequence: TGTGCCAGCAACAGGGGCGGTTCACCCCTCCACTTT. The rearrangement uses TRBV6-1 and TRBJ1-6; TRBD1 aligns across 7 bases. With 7 bases clipped from V and 9 bases from J, the junction kept 3 bases outside the gene matches. The CDR3 length is 12 residues. Looked up from germline, CDR1 is MNHNS and CDR2 is SASEGT.

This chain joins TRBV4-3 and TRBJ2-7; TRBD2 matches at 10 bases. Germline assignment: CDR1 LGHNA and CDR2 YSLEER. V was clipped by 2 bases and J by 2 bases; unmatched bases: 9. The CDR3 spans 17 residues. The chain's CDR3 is CASSQRPSSGGAYEQYF. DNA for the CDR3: TGCGCCAGCAGCCAAAGGCCATCCAGCGGGGGGGCCTACGAGCAGTACTTC.

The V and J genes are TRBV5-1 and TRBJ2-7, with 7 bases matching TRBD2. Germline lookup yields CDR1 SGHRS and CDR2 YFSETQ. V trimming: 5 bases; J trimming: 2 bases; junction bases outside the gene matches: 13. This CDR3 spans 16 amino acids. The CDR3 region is CASRQPTSEYPYEQYF. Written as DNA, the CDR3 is TGCGCCAGCAGACAACCCACTAGCGAATACCCCTACGAGCAGTACTTC.

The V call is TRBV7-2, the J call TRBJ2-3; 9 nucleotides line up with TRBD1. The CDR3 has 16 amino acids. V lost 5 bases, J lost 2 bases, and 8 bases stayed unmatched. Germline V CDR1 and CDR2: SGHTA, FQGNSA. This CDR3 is CASSLGTGSPTDTQYF. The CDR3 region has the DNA TGTGCCAGCAGCCTCGGGACAGGGTCCCCCACAGATACGCAGTATTTT.

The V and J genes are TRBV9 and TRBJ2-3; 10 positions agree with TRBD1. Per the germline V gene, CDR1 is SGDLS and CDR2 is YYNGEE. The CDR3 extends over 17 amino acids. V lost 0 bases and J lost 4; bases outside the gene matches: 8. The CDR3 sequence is CASSVEWTGGLADTQYF. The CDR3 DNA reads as TGTGCCAGCAGCGTAGAATGGACAGGGGGTCTAGCAGATACGCAGTATTTT.

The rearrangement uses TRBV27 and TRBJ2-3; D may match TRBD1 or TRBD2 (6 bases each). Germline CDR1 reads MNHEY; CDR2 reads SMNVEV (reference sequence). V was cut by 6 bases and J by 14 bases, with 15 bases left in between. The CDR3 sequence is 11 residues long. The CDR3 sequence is CASRGGGRPYF. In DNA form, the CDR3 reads TGTGCCAGCAGAGGAGGGGGGCGCCCGTATTTT.

CDR3 sequence (DNA): TGTGCCAGCAGCTCCCGCCAGACGCGATTGGGTCCCCTCGTTTCCTACGAGCAGTACTTC. It encodes CASSSRQTRLGPLVSYEQYF. This chain connects TRBV9 to TRBJ2-7; D gene unclear. The germline gives CDR1 SGDLS, CDR2 YYNGEE. Trimming stripped 4 bases from V and 1 base from J, with 30 bases between. The CDR3 consists of 20 residues.

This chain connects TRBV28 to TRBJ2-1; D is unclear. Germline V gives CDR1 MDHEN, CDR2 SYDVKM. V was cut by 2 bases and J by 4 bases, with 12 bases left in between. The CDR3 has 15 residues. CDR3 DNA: TGTGCCAGCAGTTTACCCCAGGACGGGTACAATGAGCAGTTCTTC. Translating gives CASSLPQDGYNEQFF. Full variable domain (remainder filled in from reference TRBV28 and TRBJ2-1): DVKVTQSSRYLVKRTGEKVFLECVQDMDHENMFWYRQDPGLGLRLIYFSYDVKMKEKGDIPEGYSVSREKKERFSLILESASTNQTSMYLCASSLPQDGYNEQFFGPGTRLTVL.

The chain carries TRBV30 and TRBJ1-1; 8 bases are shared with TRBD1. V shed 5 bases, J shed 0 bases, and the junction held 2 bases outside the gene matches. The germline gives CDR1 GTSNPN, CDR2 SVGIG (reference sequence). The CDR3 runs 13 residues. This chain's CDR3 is CAWGQGMNTEAFF. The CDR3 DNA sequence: TGTGCCTGGGGACAGGGTATGAACACTGAAGCTTTCTTT.